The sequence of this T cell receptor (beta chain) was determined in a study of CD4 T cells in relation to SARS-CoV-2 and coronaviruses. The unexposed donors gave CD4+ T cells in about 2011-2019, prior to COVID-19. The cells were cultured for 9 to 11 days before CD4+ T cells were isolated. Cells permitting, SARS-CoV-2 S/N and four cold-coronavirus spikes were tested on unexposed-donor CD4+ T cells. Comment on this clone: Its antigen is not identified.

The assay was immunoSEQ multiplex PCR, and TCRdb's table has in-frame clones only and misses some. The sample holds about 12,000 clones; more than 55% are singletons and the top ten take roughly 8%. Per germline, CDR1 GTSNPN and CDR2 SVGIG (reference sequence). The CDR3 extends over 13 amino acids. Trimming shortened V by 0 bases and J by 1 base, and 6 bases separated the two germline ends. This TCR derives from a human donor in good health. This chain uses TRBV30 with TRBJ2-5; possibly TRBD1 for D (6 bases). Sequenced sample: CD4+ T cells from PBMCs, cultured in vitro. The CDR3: CAWSVGGQETQYF. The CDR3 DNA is TGTGCCTGGAGTGTAGGGGGCCAAGAGACCCAGTACTTC.